The 26 T cell receptor beta chains reported below all come from one sample, sequenced in a study of blood T cell repertoires in COVID-19. Only in-frame clones appear in the TCRdb table, and some are missing; sequencing was by immunoSEQ multiplex PCR. The table includes nearly 80,000 clones, about 83% detected once. The sequencing sample was made of peripheral blood. These receptors were taken from a woman older than 75 with active or convalescent COVID-19.

The chain links TRBV28 to TRBJ2-3; 7 positions match TRBD2. V gave up 8 bases and J gave up 5 bases; unmatched junction bases: 13. There are 15 residues in the CDR3. The germline V gene has CDR1 MDHEN and CDR2 SYDVKM. CDR3 in amino acids: CASGWAGGRGDTQYF. CDR3 nucleotide sequence: TGTGCCAGCGGATGGGCTGGGGGGAGGGGAGATACGCAGTATTTT.

V usage is TRBV18 and J usage is TRBJ2-7, with TRBD2 matching 10 bases. V was clipped by 3 bases and J by 0 bases; unmatched bases: 8. CDR3 length: 17 amino acids. Germline V CDR1 and CDR2: KGHSH, LQKENI. The chain's CDR3 is CASSPARTSGLSYEQYF. DNA of the CDR3: TGTGCCAGCTCACCCGCTAGGACTAGCGGCCTCTCCTACGAGCAGTACTTC.

This chain joins TRBV10-2 and TRBJ2-1; 14 bases are a match to TRBD2. J was trimmed by 10 bases and V by 4 bases; bases with no gene match: 6. This CDR3 spans 15 amino acids. CDR1 and CDR2 (germline): WSHSY, SAAADI. DNA for the CDR3: TGCGCCAGCAGTGCGACTAGCGGGGGGGCTGGGGAGCAGTTCTTC. As protein: CASSATSGGAGEQFF.

The gene calls are TRBV18 and TRBJ1-2, with TRBD1 as a possible D gene (6 bases). Germline-derived CDR1 and CDR2 are KGHSH and LQKENI. There are 15 residues in the CDR3. Between the trimmed V and J ends, which lost 3 bases and 2 bases, there was a span of 13 bases. CDR3 protein: CASSPRTEPNYGYTF. The CDR3 nucleotides are TGTGCCAGCTCACCGAGGACAGAGCCGAACTATGGCTACACCTTC.

The rearrangement links TRBV10-2 to TRBJ2-3; the match to TRBD2 covers 8 bases. V was clipped by 3 bases and J by 7 bases; unmatched bases: 9. CDR1 is WSHSY and CDR2 is SAAADI in the germline V gene. This CDR3 region has 15 residues. CDR3 coding DNA: TGCGCCAGCAGTGACGTTAGCGGGACGGGAAATACGCAGTATTTT. Amino acids: CASSDVSGTGNTQYF.

CDR3 protein: CASSLRGNTEAFF. As DNA, the CDR3 is TGTGCCAGCAGCTTAAGGGGGAACACTGAAGCTTTCTTT. V is TRBV7-2 and J is TRBJ1-1; D is perhaps TRBD1 (5 bases). Germline V lookup: CDR1 SGHTA, CDR2 FQGNSA. The CDR3 length is 13 residues. Trimming shortened V by 2 bases and J by 1 base, and 5 bases separated the two germline ends.

The chain joins TRBV18 to TRBJ2-1, with no clear D. Germline CDR1 and CDR2: KGHSH and LQKENI. The CDR3 contains 15 residues. The ends were cut back, 2 bases at V and 0 bases at J, with 8 bases in the middle. Written as DNA, the CDR3 is TGTGCCAGCTCACCAGGTAGGAGCTCCTACAATGAGCAGTTCTTC. Encoded protein: CASSPGRSSYNEQFF.

This clone was observed once. The CDR3 nucleotides read TGTGCCAGCAGCGTAGTGGGTAGCGGGGGCCTAAAAGAGACCCAGTACTTC. Translated: CASSVVGSGGLKETQYF. The chain uses TRBV9 and TRBJ2-5; TRBD2 agrees at 9 bases. The CDR3 has 17 amino acids. With V trimmed by 0 bases and J by 3 bases, 9 bases remained unmatched. Per germline, CDR1 SGDLS and CDR2 YYNGEE.

This clone appeared a few times. The chain recombines TRBV11-2 with TRBJ1-6, with TRBD1 matching over 9 bases. The V and J ends lost 5 bases and 6 bases, in that order; junction bases with no gene match: 11. The V gene's germline CDR1 is SGHAT and CDR2 FQNNGV. The CDR3 spans 17 residues. CDR3 residues: CASSPQTGTGFNSPLHF. The CDR3 DNA sequence: TGTGCCAGCAGCCCCCAAACCGGGACAGGGTTTAATTCACCCCTCCACTTT.

The chain couples TRBV4-2 to TRBJ2-7; 7 bases line up with TRBD2. With 0 bases clipped from V and 5 bases from J, the junction kept 10 bases outside the gene matches. CDR1 and CDR2 from the germline V gene are LGHNA and YNFKEQ. The CDR3 has 16 residues. CDR3 in amino acids: CASSQDFRGVIHEQYF. CDR3 DNA sequence: TGTGCCAGCAGCCAAGATTTCCGGGGGGTTATCCACGAGCAGTACTTC.

Here the CDR3 DNA reads TGTGCCAGCAGCTTAGGCAGGGCAGGGAATTCACCCCTCCACTTT. This translates into CASSLGRAGNSPLHF. The genes are TRBV7-2 and TRBJ1-6, with D tentatively TRBD1 (5 bases). Trimming shortened V by 1 base and J by 7 bases, and 11 bases separated the two germline ends. Germline V lookup: CDR1 SGHTA, CDR2 FQGNSA. CDR3 length: 15 residues.

The rearrangement joins TRBV5-6 to TRBJ1-2; D not certain. V lost 3 bases and J lost 8, with 11 bases in between. The CDR3 has 12 residues. CDR1 SGHDT and CDR2 YYEEEE come from the germline V gene. CDR3 residues: CASSSRLWGYTF. The DNA for the CDR3 is TGTGCCAGCAGCTCTAGACTGTGGGGCTACACCTTC.

This clone was counted a single time. CDR3 protein: CASSGGLDRGPEAFF. The DNA of the CDR3 is TGTGCCAGCAGCGGAGGGCTCGACAGGGGGCCTGAAGCTTTCTTT. This chain uses TRBV11-2 with TRBJ1-1; TRBD1 matches at 10 bases. Germline-derived CDR1 and CDR2 are SGHAT and FQNNGV. J gave up 6 bases and V 5 bases, and 9 bases lay outside the gene matches. The CDR3 runs 15 residues.

The V gene is TRBV6-1, the J gene TRBJ2-7, with D perhaps matching TRBD2 (7 bases). V was trimmed by 2 bases and J by 2 bases, leaving 19 bases between them. The CDR3 has 17 amino acids. From germline, CDR1 is MNHNS and CDR2 SASEGT. This CDR3 reads CASSERRTGGQTYEQYF. The DNA for the CDR3 is TGTGCCAGCAGTGAAAGGCGGACGGGGGGACAAACCTACGAGCAGTACTTC.

The chain has TRBV7-9 and TRBJ2-1, with D perhaps TRBD1 (5 bases). Trimming took off 1 base at V and 16 bases at J, with 14 bases between the two ends. Looked up from germline, CDR1 is SEHNR and CDR2 is FQNEAQ (reference sequence). This CDR3 region has 12 residues. The DNA for the CDR3 is TGTGCCAGCAGCTTAGGGACACCCTTTCTATTCTTC. Its protein is CASSLGTPFLFF.

The chain joins TRBV30 to TRBJ2-2; D may be TRBD1 (6 bases). The germline CDR1 and CDR2 sequences are GTSNPN and SVGIG (reference sequence). V lost 0 bases to trimming and J lost 12 bases, with 23 bases between them. The CDR3 consists of 16 residues. The CDR3 reads CAWSVQGSMGLFKLFF. The DNA of the CDR3 is TGTGCCTGGAGTGTACAGGGCAGTATGGGTCTGTTTAAGCTGTTTTTT.

This chain uses TRBV29-1 with TRBJ2-3; 9 bases are a match to TRBD1. The CDR3 extends over 14 amino acids. Germline CDR1 reads SQVTM; CDR2 reads ANQGSEA. Trimming took 5 bases from V and 3 from J; bases not matched to a gene: 6. The CDR3 reads CSVNDRGRTDTQYF. CDR3 bases: TGCAGCGTTAACGACAGGGGGAGGACAGATACGCAGTATTTT.

This chain joins TRBV3-1 (or the pseudogene TRBV3-2) and TRBJ2-7; possible D gene TRBD1, 5 bases. In germline, CDR1 is LGHDT, CDR2 YNNKEL (reference sequence). The germline V and J ends were trimmed by 1 base and 0 bases, with 7 bases remaining between them. CDR3 size: 14 residues. CDR3 protein: CASSQGGFSYEQYF. The CDR3 region has the DNA TGTGCCAGCAGCCAAGGGGGCTTCTCCTACGAGCAGTACTTC.

This chain uses TRBV5-6 with TRBJ2-4, with 14 bases aligning to TRBD2. The V gene end was trimmed by 3 bases and the J gene end by 9 bases; junction bases not matched to a gene: 14. Per germline, CDR1 SGHDT and CDR2 YYEEEE. The CDR3 covers 18 residues. The CDR3, as DNA: TGTGCCAGCAGCTCCTACAGACTAGCGGGAGGGCCGGGCGTCATTCAGTACTTC. Translation gives CASSSYRLAGGPGVIQYF.

The chain joins TRBV18 to TRBJ1-3, with TRBD1 matching over 9 bases. The CDR3 length is 16 residues. From germline, CDR1 is KGHSH and CDR2 LQKENI. V lost 4 bases to trimming and J lost 2 bases; unmatched junction nucleotides: 6. This CDR3 is CASSQGQGITGNTIYF. The CDR3 DNA reads TGTGCCAGCTCACAGGGACAGGGAATAACTGGAAACACCATATATTTT. The complete variable domain, with remaining parts taken from reference TRBV18 and TRBJ1-3, reads NAGVMQNPRHLVRRRGQEARLRCSPMKGHSHVYWYRQLPEEGLKFMVYLQKENIIDESGMPKERFSAEFPKEGPSILRIQQVVRGDSAAYFCASSQGQGITGNTIYFGEGSWLTVV.

The chain carries TRBV5-6 and TRBJ1-4; TRBD1 matches 9 bases. CDR3 length equals 14 residues. Germline CDR1 reads SGHDT; CDR2 reads YYEEEE. The V segment lost 5 bases and the J segment 7 bases; nucleotides outside the gene matches: 6. The CDR3 DNA follows: TGTGCCAGCAGTGATGGACAGGGGAGTGAAAAACTGTTTTTT. Translating gives CASSDGQGSEKLFF.

This chain connects TRBV23-1 to TRBJ1-3, with D maybe TRBD1 (6 bases). TRBV23-1 is designated an ORF whose function remains uncertain. The CDR3 runs to 17 residues. The germline V and J ends were trimmed by 0 bases and 4 bases, with 16 bases remaining between them. The CDR3 nucleotides read TGCGCCAGCAGTCAATCCGGTCGGACAGCAGGAGGAAACACCATATATTTT. It codes for CASSQSGRTAGGNTIYF.

V gene TRBV18 combines with J gene TRBJ1-5, with 8 bases identical to TRBD1. CDR1 and CDR2 from the germline V gene are KGHSH and LQKENI. With V trimmed by 3 bases and J by 2 bases, 3 bases remained unmatched. The CDR3 extends over 15 amino acids. Here the CDR3 DNA reads TGTGCCAGCTCACCCCAGGGGGCGGGCAATCAGCCCCAGCATTTT. Residues: CASSPQGAGNQPQHF.

The chain links TRBV7-9 to TRBJ2-5; D remains ambiguous. V was trimmed by 5 bases and J by 4 bases, leaving 17 bases between them. This CDR3 contains 15 residues. Germline V gene lookup returns CDR1 SEHNR and CDR2 FQNEAQ (reference sequence). CDR3 DNA sequence: TGTGCCAGCAGCCCGAAGGCTAGGCTACGAGAGACCCAGTACTTC. Protein sequence: CASSPKARLRETQYF.

V and J are TRBV10-3 and TRBJ2-7, with 7 bases lining up with TRBD1. Germline assignment: CDR1 ENHRY and CDR2 SYGVKD. The CDR3 length is 13 residues. V trimming: 2 bases; J trimming: 6 bases; junction bases outside the gene matches: 4. The CDR3 region is CAISEDRVSEQYF. As DNA, the CDR3 is TGTGCCATCAGTGAGGACAGGGTTTCCGAGCAGTACTTC.

The chain recombines TRBV19 with TRBJ2-7; 9 nucleotides line up with TRBD1. Germline V gene lookup returns CDR1 LNHDA and CDR2 SQIVND (reference sequence). CDR3 length: 15 residues. J was trimmed by 2 bases and V by 6 bases; bases with no gene match: 8. CDR3 amino acids: CASRKTGGEAYEQYF. The CDR3 bases are TGTGCCAGTAGGAAAACAGGGGGCGAAGCCTACGAGCAGTACTTC.